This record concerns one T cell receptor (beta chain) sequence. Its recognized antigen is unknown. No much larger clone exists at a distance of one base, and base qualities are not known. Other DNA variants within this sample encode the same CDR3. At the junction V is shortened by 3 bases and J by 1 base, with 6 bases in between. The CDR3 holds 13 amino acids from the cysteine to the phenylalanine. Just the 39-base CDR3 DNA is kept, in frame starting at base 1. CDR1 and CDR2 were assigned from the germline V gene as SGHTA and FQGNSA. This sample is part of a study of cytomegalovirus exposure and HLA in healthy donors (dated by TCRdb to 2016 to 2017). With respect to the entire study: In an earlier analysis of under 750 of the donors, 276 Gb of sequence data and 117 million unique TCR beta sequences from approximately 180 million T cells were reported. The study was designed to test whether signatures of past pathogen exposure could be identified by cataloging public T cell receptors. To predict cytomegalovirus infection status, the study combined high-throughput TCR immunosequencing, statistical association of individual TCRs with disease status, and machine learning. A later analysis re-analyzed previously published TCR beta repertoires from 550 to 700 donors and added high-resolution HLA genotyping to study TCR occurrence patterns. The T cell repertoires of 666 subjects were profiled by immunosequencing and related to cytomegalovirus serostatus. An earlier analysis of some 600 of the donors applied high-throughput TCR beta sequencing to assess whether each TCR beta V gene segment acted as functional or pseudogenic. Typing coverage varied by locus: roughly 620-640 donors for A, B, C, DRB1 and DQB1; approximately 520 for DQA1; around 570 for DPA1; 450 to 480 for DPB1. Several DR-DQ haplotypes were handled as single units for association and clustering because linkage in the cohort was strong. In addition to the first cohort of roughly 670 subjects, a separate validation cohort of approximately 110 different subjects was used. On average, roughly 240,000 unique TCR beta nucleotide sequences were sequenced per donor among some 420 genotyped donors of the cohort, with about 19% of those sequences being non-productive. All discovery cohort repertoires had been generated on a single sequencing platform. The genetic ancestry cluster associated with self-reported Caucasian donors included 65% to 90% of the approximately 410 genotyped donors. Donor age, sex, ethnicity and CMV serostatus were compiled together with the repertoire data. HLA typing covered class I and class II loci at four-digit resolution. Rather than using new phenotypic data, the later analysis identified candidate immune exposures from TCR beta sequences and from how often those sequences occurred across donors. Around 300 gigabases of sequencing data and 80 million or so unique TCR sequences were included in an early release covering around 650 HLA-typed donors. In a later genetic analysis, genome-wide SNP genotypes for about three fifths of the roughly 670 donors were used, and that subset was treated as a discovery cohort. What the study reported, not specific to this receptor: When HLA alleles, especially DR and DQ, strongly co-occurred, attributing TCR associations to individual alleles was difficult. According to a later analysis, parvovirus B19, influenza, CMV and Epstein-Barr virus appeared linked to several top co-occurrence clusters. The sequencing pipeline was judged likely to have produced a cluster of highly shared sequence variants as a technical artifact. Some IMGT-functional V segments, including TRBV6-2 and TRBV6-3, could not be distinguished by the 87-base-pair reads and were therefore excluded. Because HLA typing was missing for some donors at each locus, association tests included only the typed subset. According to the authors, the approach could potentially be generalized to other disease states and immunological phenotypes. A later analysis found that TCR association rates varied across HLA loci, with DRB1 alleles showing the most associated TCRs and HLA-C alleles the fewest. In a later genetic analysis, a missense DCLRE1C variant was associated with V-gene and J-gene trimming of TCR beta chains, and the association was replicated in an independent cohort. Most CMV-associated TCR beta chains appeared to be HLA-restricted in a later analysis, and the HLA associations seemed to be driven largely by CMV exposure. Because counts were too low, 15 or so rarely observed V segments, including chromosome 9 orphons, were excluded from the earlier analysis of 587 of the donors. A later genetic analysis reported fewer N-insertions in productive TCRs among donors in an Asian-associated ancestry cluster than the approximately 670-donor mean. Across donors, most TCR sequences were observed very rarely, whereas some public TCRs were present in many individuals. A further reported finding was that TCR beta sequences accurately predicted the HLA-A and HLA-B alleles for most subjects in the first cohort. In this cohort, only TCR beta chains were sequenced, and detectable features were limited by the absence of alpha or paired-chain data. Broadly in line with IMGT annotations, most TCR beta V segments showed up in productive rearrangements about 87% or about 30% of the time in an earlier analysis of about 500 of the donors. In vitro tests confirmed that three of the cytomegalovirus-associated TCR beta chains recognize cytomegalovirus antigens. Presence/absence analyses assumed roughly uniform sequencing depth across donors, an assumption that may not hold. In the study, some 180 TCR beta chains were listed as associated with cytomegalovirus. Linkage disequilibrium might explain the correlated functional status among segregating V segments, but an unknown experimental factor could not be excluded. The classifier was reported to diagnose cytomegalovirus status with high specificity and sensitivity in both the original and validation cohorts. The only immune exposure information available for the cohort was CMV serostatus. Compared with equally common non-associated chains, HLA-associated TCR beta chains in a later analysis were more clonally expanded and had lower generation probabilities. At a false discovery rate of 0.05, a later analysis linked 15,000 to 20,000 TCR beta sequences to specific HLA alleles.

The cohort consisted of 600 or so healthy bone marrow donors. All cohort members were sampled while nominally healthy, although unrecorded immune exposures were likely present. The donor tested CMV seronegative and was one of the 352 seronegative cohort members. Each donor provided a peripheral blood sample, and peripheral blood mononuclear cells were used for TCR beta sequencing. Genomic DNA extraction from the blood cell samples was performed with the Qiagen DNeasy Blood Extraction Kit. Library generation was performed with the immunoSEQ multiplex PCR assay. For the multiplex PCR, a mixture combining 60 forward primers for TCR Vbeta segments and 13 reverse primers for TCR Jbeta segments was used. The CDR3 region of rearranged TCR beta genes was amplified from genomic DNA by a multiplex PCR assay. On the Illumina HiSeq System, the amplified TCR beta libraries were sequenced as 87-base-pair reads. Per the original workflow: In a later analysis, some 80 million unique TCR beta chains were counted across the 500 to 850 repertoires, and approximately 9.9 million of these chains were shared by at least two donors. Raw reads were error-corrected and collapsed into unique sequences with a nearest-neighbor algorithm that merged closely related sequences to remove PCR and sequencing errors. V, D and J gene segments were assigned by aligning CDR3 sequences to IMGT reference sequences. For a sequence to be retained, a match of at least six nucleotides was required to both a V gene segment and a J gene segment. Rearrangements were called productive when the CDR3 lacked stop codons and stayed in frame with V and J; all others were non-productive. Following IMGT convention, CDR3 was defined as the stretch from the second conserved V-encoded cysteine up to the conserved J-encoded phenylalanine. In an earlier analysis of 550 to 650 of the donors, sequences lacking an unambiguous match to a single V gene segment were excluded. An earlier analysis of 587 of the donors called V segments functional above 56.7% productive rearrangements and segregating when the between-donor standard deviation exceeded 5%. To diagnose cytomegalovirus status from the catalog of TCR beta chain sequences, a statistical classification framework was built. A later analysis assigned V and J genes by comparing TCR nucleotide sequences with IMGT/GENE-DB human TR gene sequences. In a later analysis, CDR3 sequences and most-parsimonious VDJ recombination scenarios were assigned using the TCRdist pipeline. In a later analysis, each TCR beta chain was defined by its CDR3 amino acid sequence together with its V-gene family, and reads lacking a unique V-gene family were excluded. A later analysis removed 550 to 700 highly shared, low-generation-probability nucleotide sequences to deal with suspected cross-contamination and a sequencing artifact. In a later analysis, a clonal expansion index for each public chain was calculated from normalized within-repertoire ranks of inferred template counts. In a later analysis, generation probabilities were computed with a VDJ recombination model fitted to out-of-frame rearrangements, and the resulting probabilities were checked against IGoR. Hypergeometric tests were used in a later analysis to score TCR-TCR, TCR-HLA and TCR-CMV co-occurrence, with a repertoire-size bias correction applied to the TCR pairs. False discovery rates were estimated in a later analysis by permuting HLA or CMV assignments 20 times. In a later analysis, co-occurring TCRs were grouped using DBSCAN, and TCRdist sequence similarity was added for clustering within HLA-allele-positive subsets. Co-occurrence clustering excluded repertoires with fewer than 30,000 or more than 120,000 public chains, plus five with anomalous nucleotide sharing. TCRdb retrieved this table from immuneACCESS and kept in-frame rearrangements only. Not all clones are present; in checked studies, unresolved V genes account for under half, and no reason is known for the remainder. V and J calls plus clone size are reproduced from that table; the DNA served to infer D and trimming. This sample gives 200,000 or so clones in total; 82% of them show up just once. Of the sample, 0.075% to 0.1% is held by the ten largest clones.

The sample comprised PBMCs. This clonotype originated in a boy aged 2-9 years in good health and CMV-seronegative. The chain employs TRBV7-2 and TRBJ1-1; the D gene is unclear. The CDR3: CASSLGRNTEAFF. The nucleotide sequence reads TGTGCCAGCAGCTTGGGCAGGAACACTGAAGCTTTCTTT. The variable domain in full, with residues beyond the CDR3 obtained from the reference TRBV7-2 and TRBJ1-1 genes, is GAGVSQSPSNKVTEKGKDVELRCDPISGHTALYWYRQSLGQGLEFLIYFQGNSAPDKSGLPSDRFSAERTGGSVSTLTIQRTQQEDSAVYLCASSLGRNTEAFFGQGTRLTVV.